This entry lists 3 T cell receptor beta chains sequenced from one sample in a study of T cell responses to AZD1222 COVID-19 vaccine (dated by TCRdb to about 2021). The intended sense of this specimen's time point label: baseline before first vaccination. Receptor libraries were prepared by the immunoSEQ multiplex PCR assay. The table was pulled from immuneACCESS by TCRdb, which kept in-frame rearrangements only. Such tables lose some clones; where checked, under half of the loss comes from unresolved V genes, and the rest has no known cause. This sample lists about 130,000 clones; around nine tenths were detected once. Together, the top ten hold roughly 3% of the sample. The sample consisted of peripheral blood, taken on day 0 of AZD1222 vaccination. The origin of the receptors is an adult in good health.

The chain is built from TRBV5-1 and TRBJ2-7; 13 nucleotides align to TRBD2. Trimming cost V 5 bases and J 2 bases; bases outside gene matches: 4. Germline assignment: CDR1 SGHRS and CDR2 YFSETQ. The CDR3 sequence is 15 residues long. The CDR3 sequence: CASSQGLAGAYEQYF. The CDR3 coding sequence is TGCGCCAGCAGTCAAGGACTAGCGGGAGCCTACGAGCAGTACTTC.

The genes are TRBV4-1 and TRBJ1-4; D is perhaps TRBD1 (6 bases). There are 18 residues in the CDR3. Germline assignment: CDR1 MGHRA and CDR2 YSYEKL. The ends were cut back, 0 bases at V and 2 bases at J, with 16 bases in the middle. The CDR3 DNA reads TGCGCCAGCAGCCAAGATTGGGGCAAAGGGGGGACTAATGAAAAACTGTTTTTT. This sequence encodes CASSQDWGKGGTNEKLFF.

The V gene is TRBV3-1 (or the pseudogene TRBV3-2), the J gene TRBJ2-3, with 7 bases lining up with TRBD2. From germline, CDR1 is LGHDT and CDR2 YNNKEL (reference sequence). V lost 1 base, J lost 3 bases, and 7 bases stayed unmatched. The CDR3 extends over 16 amino acids. CDR3 nucleotides: TGTGCCAGCAGCCAAGCCTTCAGGGAGGGGACAGATACGCAGTATTTT. Its translation is CASSQAFREGTDTQYF.